Shown below are 20 T cell receptor beta chains from a single sample sequenced in a study of cytomegalovirus exposure and HLA in healthy donors. This table comes from immunoSEQ multiplex PCR, and its TCRdb copy is limited to in-frame clones, with some not included. The sample contains some 160,000 clones, more than 75% of which appear only once. The sequencing input was PBMCs. The receptor set was obtained from a man between 18 and 35 years old in good health and CMV-seronegative.

The CDR3 region is CASSPFQETQYF. CDR3 bases: TGTGCCAGCAGTCCATTCCAAGAGACCCAGTACTTC. V and J are TRBV6-9 and TRBJ2-5, with D unclear. Germline V lookup: CDR1 MNHGY, CDR2 SVAAGI. Trimming took off 5 bases at V and 1 base at J, with 5 bases between the two ends. CDR3 length: 12 amino acids.

The chain uses TRBV5-6 and TRBJ1-1; D gene unclear. CDR1 is SGHDT and CDR2 is YYEEEE in the germline V gene. Trimming stripped 0 bases from V and 3 bases from J, with 6 bases between. There are 13 residues in the CDR3. The CDR3 region is CASSLGQYTEAFF. In DNA, the CDR3 is TGTGCCAGCAGCTTGGGGCAGTACACTGAAGCTTTCTTT.

The chain carries TRBV18 and TRBJ2-1; D might be TRBD2 (5 bases). V lost 0 bases and J lost 3, with 12 bases in between. Germline loops: CDR1 KGHSH, CDR2 LQKENI. The CDR3 is 16 residues long. CDR3 nucleotides: TGTGCCAGCTCACCACCGAGTAATAGCGACTACAATGAGCAGTTCTTC. This encodes CASSPPSNSDYNEQFF.

This sequence joins TRBV7-2 and TRBJ2-7; 7 positions match TRBD2. The junction had 12 bases not matched to a gene; V was cut back by 7 bases and J by 3 bases. Germline V gives CDR1 SGHTA, CDR2 FQGNSA. This CDR3 contains 15 residues. The CDR3 region is CASMGGGVPGYEQYF. The CDR3 nucleotides read TGTGCCAGCATGGGGGGAGGGGTTCCTGGCTACGAGCAGTACTTC. The full variable domain, completed using reference TRBV7-2 and TRBJ2-7, is GAGVSQSPSNKVTEKGKDVELRCDPISGHTALYWYRQSLGQGLEFLIYFQGNSAPDKSGLPSDRFSAERTGGSVSTLTIQRTQQEDSAVYLCASMGGGVPGYEQYFGPGTRLTVT.

The J gene is TRBJ1-5, the V gene TRBV28; TRBD1 is a possible D gene (6 bases). Per the germline V gene, CDR1 is MDHEN and CDR2 is SYDVKM. Trimming left V 4 bases short and J 0 bases short, with 19 bases between. The CDR3 contains 18 residues. CDR3 protein: CASSWNPRRGDSNQPQHF. CDR3 bases: TGTGCCAGCAGTTGGAACCCCCGCAGGGGCGATAGCAATCAGCCCCAGCATTTT.

The genes are TRBV27 and TRBJ2-6; possible D gene TRBD1, 5 bases. The CDR3 contains 16 residues. V lost 5 bases, J lost 0 bases, and 11 bases lay in between. CDR1 and CDR2 (germline): MNHEY, SMNVEV (reference sequence). DNA of the CDR3: TGTGCCAGCAGTCCGGCAGGGAACTCTGGGGCCAACGTCCTGACTTTC. Protein sequence: CASSPAGNSGANVLTF.

The CDR3 coding sequence is TGCGCCAGCAGCCAAGATCCGTCCAATCAGCCCCAGCATTTT. Translated: CASSQDPSNQPQHF. V usage is TRBV4-1 and J usage is TRBJ1-5; D not resolved. This CDR3 comprises 14 residues. Per germline, CDR1 MGHRA and CDR2 YSYEKL. V was shortened by 0 bases and J by 3 bases, with 6 bases between the two germline ends.

The rearrangement joins TRBV2 to TRBJ2-6; 10 nucleotides line up with TRBD1. The CDR3 covers 16 residues. The V gene end was trimmed by 10 bases and the J gene end by 0 bases; junction bases not matched to a gene: 6. Germline-derived CDR1 and CDR2 are SNHLY and FYNNEI. The CDR3 reads CATGTGENSGANVLTF. The CDR3 DNA reads TGTGCCACCGGGACAGGGGAAAACTCTGGGGCCAACGTCCTGACTTTC.

The chain carries TRBV7-8 and TRBJ2-1; 9 nucleotides align to TRBD2. The CDR3 has 15 amino acids. CDR1 and CDR2 from the germline V gene are SGHVS and FQNEAQ. V trimming: 8 bases; J trimming: 8 bases; junction bases outside the gene matches: 13. The CDR3 DNA reads as TGTGCCAGCGGCCAACCGGGACTAGCAGAAGATGAGCAGTTCTTC. It translates to CASGQPGLAEDEQFF. The full variable domain, its missing parts supplied by reference TRBV7-8 and TRBJ2-1, is GAGVSQSPRYKVAKRGQDVALRCDPISGHVSLFWYQQALGQGPEFLTYFQNEAQLDKSGLPSDRFFAERPEGSVSTLKIQRTQQEDSAVYLCASGQPGLAEDEQFFGPGTRLTVL.

This rearrangement joins TRBV30 to TRBJ2-2, with D possibly matching TRBD1 (5 bases). This CDR3 has 13 amino acids. Trimming took 2 bases from V and 4 from J, leaving 8 bases between them. In germline, CDR1 is GTSNPN, CDR2 SVGIG (reference sequence). CDR3 DNA: TGTGCCTGGAGTAGGGGATTCACCGGGGAGCTGTTTTTT. Translation: CAWSRGFTGELFF. The full variable domain, its missing parts supplied by reference TRBV30 and TRBJ2-2, is SQTIHQWPATLVQPVGSPLSLECTVEGTSNPNLYWYRQAAGRGLQLLFYSVGIGQISSEVPQNLSASRPQDRQFILSSKKLLLSDSGFYLCAWSRGFTGELFFGEGSRLTVL.

This chain uses TRBV5-1 with TRBJ2-7; 9 bases match TRBD1. The V gene's germline CDR1 is SGHRS and CDR2 YFSETQ. Trimming cost V 3 bases and J 3 bases; bases outside gene matches: 19. This CDR3 has 19 residues. The chain's CDR3 is CASSSAGGQGPREYYEQYF. The DNA of the CDR3 is TGCGCCAGCAGCTCCGCTGGCGGACAGGGGCCCCGGGAATACTACGAGCAGTACTTC.

The table lists this clone with a count of one. This chain links TRBV2 with TRBJ2-2; possible D gene TRBD1, 6 bases. This CDR3 has 16 residues. V lost 8 bases, J lost 6 bases, and 22 bases lay in between. Germline CDR1 and CDR2: SNHLY and FYNNEI. As DNA, the CDR3 is TGTGCCAGCCGGACCGGGGTGACAAAGGGGGCCGGGGAGCTGTTTTTT. Translation: CASRTGVTKGAGELFF.

In its sample, this clone was seen once. V is TRBV10-3 and J is TRBJ1-4; no clear D gene. CDR3 length: 14 residues. Germline V lookup: CDR1 ENHRY, CDR2 SYGVKD. The V end was cut by 3 bases, the J end by 3 bases, with 8 bases between. The DNA for the CDR3 is TGTGCCATCAGTGAAGCAGGCTCTAATGAAAAACTGTTTTTT. Protein sequence: CAISEAGSNEKLFF.

This chain connects TRBV15 to TRBJ1-2, with TRBD1 identical over 9 bases. CDR3 length: 14 residues. Germline V gene sequence: CDR1 LNHNV, CDR2 YYDKDF (reference sequence). Trimming cost V 1 base and J 8 bases; bases outside gene matches: 5. CDR3 loop: CATSRGRTGEGYTF. The DNA for the CDR3 is TGTGCCACCAGCAGAGGAAGGACAGGGGAAGGCTACACCTTC.

The rearrangement links TRBV6-5 to TRBJ1-1, with D unclear. The CDR3 runs 15 residues. Germline V gives CDR1 MNHEY, CDR2 SVGAGI. Trimming stripped 0 bases from V and 6 bases from J, with 14 bases between. CDR3 sequence: CASSYSKLWLAEAFF. CDR3 in DNA: TGTGCCAGCAGTTACTCGAAACTTTGGTTGGCTGAAGCTTTCTTT.

This chain joins TRBV29-1 and TRBJ2-5; 7 bases match TRBD2. Germline V gene data show CDR1 as SQVTM and CDR2 as ANQGSEA. The J segment lost 2 bases and the V segment lost 4 bases, leaving 10 bases of the junction unmatched. The CDR3 runs to 15 residues. The CDR3 DNA follows: TGCAGCGTTGGTTCGGGCGGGAGAGGTCAAGAGACCCAGTACTTC. Its protein is CSVGSGGRGQETQYF.

V is TRBV2 and J is TRBJ2-1; the match to TRBD2 covers 8 bases. The CDR3 runs 14 residues. From germline, CDR1 is SNHLY and CDR2 FYNNEI. The trim removed 4 bases at V and 2 bases at J, leaving 1 base unmatched. The CDR3 nucleotides are TGTGCCAGCAGTGTGCGGGGGGCCTACAATGAGCAGTTCTTC. Amino acids: CASSVRGAYNEQFF. Based on the CDR3 plus reference TRBV2 and TRBJ2-1, the full variable domain is EPEVTQTPSHQVTQMGQEVILRCVPISNHLYFYWYRQILGQKVEFLVSFYNNEISEKSEIFDDQFSVERPDGSNFTLKIRSTKLEDSAMYFCASSVRGAYNEQFFGPGTRLTVL.

As to this clone: The sample holds other DNA sequences that translate to the same CDR3. The chain links TRBV6-5 to TRBJ1-3; no clear D. This CDR3 is 13 amino acids long. Trimming removed 2 bases from V and 5 bases from J, with 7 bases in between. The germline V gene has CDR1 MNHEY and CDR2 SVGAGI. The CDR3 sequence: CASSYGPRNTIYF. The CDR3 nucleotides read TGTGCCAGCAGTTACGGGCCAAGAAACACCATATATTTT.

The V call is TRBV4-1, the J call TRBJ1-3, with D hard to call. Trimming took 0 bases from V and 6 from J, leaving 12 bases between them. The CDR3 runs to 15 residues. Germline assignment: CDR1 MGHRA and CDR2 YSYEKL. Written as DNA, the CDR3 is TGCGCCAGCAGCCAAGATAAGTCAGGCTTAAACACCATATATTTT. Its protein is CASSQDKSGLNTIYF.

On this clone itself: One junction end disagrees with the germline gene, perhaps due to a read error. The chain links TRBV7-9 to TRBJ1-2, with 7 bases matching TRBD1. This CDR3 comprises 11 residues. Germline CDR1 reads SEHNR; CDR2 reads FQNEAQ (reference sequence). The CDR3: CASSWGQPPDF. In DNA, the CDR3 is TGTGCCAGCAGCTGGGGACAGCCGCCTGACTTC.